The following is a T cell receptor (beta chain) sequence with its context. Its specificity is not known. This specimen comes from a study of cytomegalovirus exposure and HLA in healthy donors. The study's findings and limits: Reports state that TCR beta sequences accurately predicted most subjects' HLA-A and HLA-B alleles.

Vbeta (60) and Jbeta (13) primers were used in the PCR. This table comes from immunoSEQ multiplex PCR, and its TCRdb copy is limited to in-frame clones, with some not included. Its listing shows tens of thousands of clones. The CDR3 length is 16 residues. Trimming left V 0 bases short and J 5 bases short, with 16 bases between. Per germline, CDR1 LGHNA and CDR2 YSLEER. Sequenced: PBMCs. The chain links TRBV4-3 to TRBJ1-2; D unclear. This TCR was sampled from a man between 50 and 59 years old in good health and CMV-seropositive. DNA for the CDR3: TGCGCCAGCAGCCAAGATCGTACGCCGAGGAGGTATGGCTACACCTTC. It encodes CASSQDRTPRRYGYTF.